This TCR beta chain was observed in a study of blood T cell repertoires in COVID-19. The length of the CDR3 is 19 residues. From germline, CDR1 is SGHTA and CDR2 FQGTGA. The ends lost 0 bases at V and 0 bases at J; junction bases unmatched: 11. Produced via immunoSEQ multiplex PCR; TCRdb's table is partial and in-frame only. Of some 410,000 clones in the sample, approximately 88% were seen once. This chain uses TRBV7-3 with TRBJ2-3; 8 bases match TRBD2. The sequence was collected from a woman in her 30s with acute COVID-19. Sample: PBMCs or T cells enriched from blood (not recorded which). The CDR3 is CASSLTFAGGLPSTDTQYF. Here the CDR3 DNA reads TGTGCCAGCAGCTTAACTTTCGCGGGGGGACTCCCTAGCACAGATACGCAGTATTTT.